This TCR beta chain was retrieved from a study of T-cell memory formation after mild COVID-19. The CDR3 contains 15 residues. The germline gives CDR1 SGHRS, CDR2 YFSETQ. The V segment lost 4 bases and the J segment 4 bases; nucleotides outside the gene matches: 8. This clonotype was seen more than once but under ten times. TCRdb passed the 5' RACE reads through MiXCR, listing each CDR3 protein once. The repertoire consists of about 540,000 distinct CDR3 sequences, with roughly 21% occurring once and the leading ten covering approximately 12%. Material: PBMCs or a T cell subset sorted from them (not recorded which). The rearrangement uses TRBV5-1 and TRBJ2-1, with 7 bases fitting TRBD1. The clonotype was recovered from an adult woman who had mild COVID-19 (a few samples of this study predate the infection). Cell type and time point are not known. CDR3 region: CASSVGQGVYNEQFF. CDR3 in DNA: TGCGCCAGCAGCGTAGGTCAGGGGGTTTACAATGAGCAGTTCTTC. Full variable domain (remainder filled in from reference TRBV5-1 and TRBJ2-1): KAGVTQTPRYLIKTRGQQVTLSCSPISGHRSVSWYQQTPGQGLQFLFEYFSETQRNKGNFPGRFSGRQFSNSRSEMNVSTLELGDSALYLCASSVGQGVYNEQFFGPGTRLTVL.